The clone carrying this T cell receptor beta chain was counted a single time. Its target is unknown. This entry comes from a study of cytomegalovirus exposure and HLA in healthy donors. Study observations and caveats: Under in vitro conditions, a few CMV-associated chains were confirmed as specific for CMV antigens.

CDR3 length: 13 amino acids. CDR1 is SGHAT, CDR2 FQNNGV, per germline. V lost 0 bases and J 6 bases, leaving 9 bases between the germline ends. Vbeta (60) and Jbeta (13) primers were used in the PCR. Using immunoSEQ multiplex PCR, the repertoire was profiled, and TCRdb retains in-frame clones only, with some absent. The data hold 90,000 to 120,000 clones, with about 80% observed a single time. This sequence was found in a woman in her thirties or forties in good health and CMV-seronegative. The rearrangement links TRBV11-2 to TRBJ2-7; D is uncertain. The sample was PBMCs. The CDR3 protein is CASSLEVAPEQYF. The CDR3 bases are TGTGCCAGCAGCTTAGAGGTAGCACCCGAGCAGTACTTC. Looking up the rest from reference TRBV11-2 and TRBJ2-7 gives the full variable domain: EAGVAQSPRYKIIEKRQSVAFWCNPISGHATLYWYQQILGQGPKLLIQFQNNGVVDDSQLPKDRFSAERLKGVDSTLKIQPAKLEDSAVYLCASSLEVAPEQYFGPGTRLTVT.